The 26 T cell receptor beta chains below come from one sample, sequenced in a study of blood T cell repertoires in COVID-19. Assay: immunoSEQ multiplex PCR; the TCRdb copy retains only in-frame clones and omits some. The sample has roughly 57,000 clones, approximately 87% seen once; the top ten hold more than 6%. Sample: peripheral blood. These receptors originate from an older woman with COVID-19, enrolled during active disease.

The chain carries TRBV7-9 and TRBJ1-6; no clear D gene. Per the germline V gene, CDR1 is SEHNR and CDR2 is FQNEAQ (reference sequence). V was pared by 5 bases and J by 1 base, with 6 bases between. This CDR3 is built from 14 residues. The CDR3 nucleotides are TGTGCCAGCAGCCGCGTATCCTATAATTCACCCCTCCACTTT. Its protein product is CASSRVSYNSPLHF.

The chain links TRBV19 to TRBJ2-3; 7 nucleotides align to TRBD2. CDR1 LNHDA and CDR2 SQIVND come from the germline V gene (reference sequence). J gave up 0 bases and V 5 bases, and 8 bases lay outside the gene matches. The CDR3 is 16 amino acids. The CDR3 here is CASSDLQRGSTDTQYF. In DNA form, the CDR3 reads TGTGCCAGTAGTGACCTCCAGCGGGGAAGCACAGATACGCAGTATTTT.

The chain links TRBV19 to TRBJ1-2, with TRBD1 matching 10 bases. The V segment lost 5 bases and the J segment 8 bases; nucleotides outside the gene matches: 11. The CDR3 length is 15 residues. Germline CDR1 LNHDA, CDR2 SQIVND (reference sequence). The CDR3 sequence is CASSSRSTGGFGYTF. The CDR3 region has the DNA TGTGCCAGTAGTTCACGATCGACAGGGGGCTTCGGCTACACCTTC.

V and J are TRBV4-1 and TRBJ2-7, with 7 bases aligning to TRBD1. The CDR3 totals 13 residues. Looked up from germline, CDR1 is MGHRA and CDR2 is YSYEKL. The junction had 1 base not matched to a gene; V was cut back by 2 bases and J by 3 bases. CDR3 amino acids: CASSQRDSYEQYF. The CDR3 DNA follows: TGCGCCAGCAGCCAACGGGACAGCTACGAGCAGTACTTC.

The chain employs TRBV19 and TRBJ1-5; 9 bases align to TRBD1. CDR3 size: 18 residues. The germline gives CDR1 LNHDA, CDR2 SQIVND (reference sequence). The ends lost 5 bases at V and 3 bases at J; junction bases unmatched: 14. CDR3 sequence: CASSVGRMTGGFNQPQHF. The CDR3 DNA sequence: TGTGCCAGTAGTGTGGGCCGAATGACAGGGGGGTTCAATCAGCCCCAGCATTTT.

This clone has only one observation. The chain joins TRBV5-1 to TRBJ2-2; TRBD1 is a possible D gene (6 bases). The ends were cut back, 1 base at V and 7 bases at J, with 14 bases in the middle. This CDR3 contains 15 residues. The germline gives CDR1 SGHRS, CDR2 YFSETQ. In DNA form, the CDR3 reads TGCGCCAGCAGCTTGACAGGGAAGGAAGGCGGGGAGCTGTTTTTT. It codes for CASSLTGKEGGELFF.

Note on this clone: Other DNA sequences of this sample code for an identical CDR3. The V gene is TRBV6-5, the J gene TRBJ2-1; 7 nucleotides agree with TRBD1. CDR3 length: 16 residues. The V segment lost 2 bases and the J segment 0 bases; nucleotides outside the gene matches: 4. CDR1 is MNHEY and CDR2 is SVGAGI in the germline V gene. The CDR3 is CASSYEGDSSYNEQFF. The CDR3, as DNA: TGTGCCAGCAGTTACGAGGGGGACAGCTCCTACAATGAGCAGTTCTTC.

The V call is TRBV19, the J call TRBJ2-7; D not certain. This CDR3 comprises 12 residues. CDR1 and CDR2 from the germline V gene are LNHDA and SQIVND (reference sequence). V was trimmed by 3 bases and J by 3 bases, leaving 6 bases between them. CDR3: CASSISGYEQYF. The CDR3 DNA is TGTGCCAGTAGTATCTCGGGCTACGAGCAGTACTTC.

V and J are TRBV4-2 and TRBJ2-1; 11 bases are shared with TRBD2. In germline, CDR1 is LGHNA, CDR2 YNFKEQ. The CDR3 sequence is 21 residues long. V shed 3 bases and J 1 base; nucleotides not matched to a gene: 17. The CDR3 is CASSHGMRGLTSGNSYNEQFF. CDR3 nucleotide sequence: TGTGCCAGCAGCCATGGTATGAGGGGCTTGACTAGCGGGAATTCCTACAATGAGCAGTTCTTC.

The chain employs TRBV10-3 and TRBJ1-6; D may be TRBD1 (5 bases). Germline-derived CDR1 and CDR2 are ENHRY and SYGVKD. This CDR3 comprises 16 residues. V was pared by 0 bases and J by 6 bases, with 12 bases between. The CDR3 region is CAISESGGSGNSPLHF. The CDR3 DNA reads TGTGCCATCAGTGAGTCGGGGGGTAGCGGTAATTCACCCCTCCACTTT.

The V gene is TRBV30, the J gene TRBJ1-3, with 7 bases that match TRBD1. The CDR3 consists of 17 residues. Trimming at V came to 5 bases and at J to 3 bases, leaving 16 bases not matched to a gene. Germline V gene data show CDR1 as GTSNPN and CDR2 as SVGIG (reference sequence). The chain's CDR3 is CAWLLPGQHRFGNTIYF. The CDR3 coding sequence is TGTGCCTGGTTGTTACCGGGACAGCATCGCTTTGGAAACACCATATATTTT.

The V and J genes are TRBV24-1 and TRBJ2-5; 15 bases fit TRBD2. The germline gives CDR1 KGHDR, CDR2 SFDVKD. With V trimmed by 3 bases and J by 5 bases, 6 bases remained unmatched. The CDR3 covers 17 residues. CDR3 DNA sequence: TGTGCCACCAGTGATCATGGGACTAGCGGGAGGCGTGAGACCCAGTACTTC. It yields the protein CATSDHGTSGRRETQYF.

The V call is TRBV5-1, the J call TRBJ2-1; D might be TRBD2 (6 bases). Germline assignment: CDR1 SGHRS and CDR2 YFSETQ. CDR3 length: 15 residues. Trimming removed 5 bases from V and 2 bases from J, with 14 bases in between. The CDR3 DNA follows: TGCGCCAGCAGGGTTCTAGCGTCTACCTACAATGAGCAGTTCTTC. Translation: CASRVLASTYNEQFF.

The CDR3 DNA is TGTGCCAGCGCCCTACAGGGGGAAGGTTCACCCCTCCACTTT. It specifies CASALQGEGSPLHF. V gene TRBV2 combines with J gene TRBJ1-6; the match to TRBD1 covers 8 bases. Germline V gives CDR1 SNHLY, CDR2 FYNNEI. This CDR3 is built from 14 residues. Losses at the gene ends were 8 bases for V and 9 bases for J; bases not matched to a gene: 9.

This clone was seen only once. The V gene is TRBV30, the J gene TRBJ1-4; D is uncertain. Germline CDR1 and CDR2: GTSNPN and SVGIG (reference sequence). The V end lost 0 bases, the J end lost 5 bases, and 16 bases lay between the germline ends. This CDR3 has 16 residues. CDR3 coding DNA: TGTGCCTGGAGTGTACGAGTAAGGAGAACAAATGAAAAACTGTTTTTT. Translation gives CAWSVRVRRTNEKLFF.

The chain uses TRBV7-6 and TRBJ2-1, with D perhaps TRBD2 (5 bases). CDR3 length: 15 residues. V was clipped by 2 bases and J by 5 bases, with 13 bases between them. Germline-derived CDR1 and CDR2 are SGHVS and FNYEAQ. CDR3 amino acids: CASSLSGKPNNEQFF. CDR3 coding DNA: TGTGCCAGCAGCTTAAGCGGAAAACCAAACAATGAGCAGTTCTTC.

The chain links TRBV7-9 to TRBJ2-7; the match to TRBD1 covers 9 bases. Germline values: CDR1 SEHNR, CDR2 FQNEAQ (reference sequence). The CDR3 is 14 residues long. V lost 1 base and J lost 6; bases outside the gene matches: 4. CDR3 in amino acids: CASSLGTGVPEQYF. The CDR3 coding sequence is TGTGCCAGCAGCTTAGGGACAGGGGTTCCCGAGCAGTACTTC. Filled out from reference TRBV7-9 and TRBJ2-7, the complete variable domain reads DTGVSQNPRHKITKRGQNVTFRCDPISEHNRLYWYRQTLGQGPEFLTYFQNEAQLEKSRLLSDRFSAERPKGSFSTLEIQRTEQGDSAMYLCASSLGTGVPEQYFGPGTRLTVT.

This clone was counted once. V is TRBV7-3 and J is TRBJ2-1, with 8 bases fitting TRBD2. CDR3 length: 15 residues. Germline V lookup: CDR1 SGHTA, CDR2 FQGTGA. The trim removed 3 bases at V and 6 bases at J, leaving 7 bases unmatched. The DNA of the CDR3 is TGTGCCAGCAGCTTGGTACTAGCGGTAACCAATGAGCAGTTCTTC. It translates to CASSLVLAVTNEQFF.

The CDR3 here is CAGRGQDSYEQYF. CDR3 coding DNA: TGTGCCGGCCGGGGACAGGACTCCTACGAGCAGTACTTC. The J gene is TRBJ2-7, the V gene TRBV19; TRBD1 matches 8 bases. V shed 11 bases, J shed 0 bases, and the junction held 6 bases outside the gene matches. This CDR3 is 13 amino acids long. Germline values: CDR1 LNHDA, CDR2 SQIVND (reference sequence).

This sequence joins TRBV2 and TRBJ2-2; TRBD1 matches at 8 bases. CDR3 size: 17 residues. V was clipped by 4 bases and J by 4 bases; unmatched bases: 11. CDR1 and CDR2 from the germline V gene are SNHLY and FYNNEI. DNA for the CDR3: TGTGCCAGCAGTGTCGCCGCAGGGGGCATTGGCACCGGGGAGCTGTTTTTT. Residues: CASSVAAGGIGTGELFF.

This chain connects TRBV2 to TRBJ1-5; D might be TRBD1 (5 bases). Looked up from germline, CDR1 is SNHLY and CDR2 is FYNNEI. Trimming took off 3 bases at V and 6 bases at J, with 9 bases between the two ends. This CDR3 is built from 13 residues. The CDR3 DNA reads TGTGCCAGCAGTGATCAGGGCGGTCAGCCCCAGCATTTT. It encodes CASSDQGGQPQHF.

The chain couples TRBV7-8 to TRBJ2-7; 12 positions match TRBD2. The trim removed 6 bases at V and 6 bases at J, leaving 3 bases unmatched. The CDR3 runs to 13 residues. The germline V gene has CDR1 SGHVS and CDR2 FQNEAQ. CDR3 DNA: TGTGCCAGCAGGACTAGCGGGAGCTCCGAGCAGTACTTC. It encodes CASRTSGSSEQYF.

The chain combines TRBV4-1 with TRBJ1-6; no reliable D call. V was clipped by 4 bases and J by 1 base, with 14 bases between them. The CDR3 consists of 17 residues. Germline V CDR1 and CDR2: MGHRA, YSYEKL. Here the CDR3 DNA reads TGCGCCAGCAGCCCGAAACCCGGAGGGTCCTATAATTCACCCCTCCACTTT. Protein product: CASSPKPGGSYNSPLHF.

The sample holds one count of this clone. The rearrangement joins TRBV5-1 to TRBJ2-7, with 9 bases lining up with TRBD1. Germline assignment: CDR1 SGHRS and CDR2 YFSETQ. V lost 4 bases and J lost 2; bases outside the gene matches: 7. CDR3 size: 15 residues. The CDR3 DNA reads as TGCGCCAGCAGCCCGGGACAGGGTCTACCCTACGAGCAGTACTTC. This encodes CASSPGQGLPYEQYF.

The V gene is TRBV28, the J gene TRBJ2-5; D is unresolved. This CDR3 spans 15 amino acids. Trimming cost V 5 bases and J 5 bases, with 18 bases left between them. CDR1 and CDR2 from the germline V gene are MDHEN and SYDVKM. The chain's CDR3 is CASSPVRPLGETQYF. The CDR3 nucleotides are TGTGCCAGCAGTCCGGTGAGGCCCCTTGGGGAGACCCAGTACTTC.

The V gene is TRBV2, the J gene TRBJ1-4, with 7 bases that match TRBD1. J was trimmed by 2 bases and V by 5 bases; bases with no gene match: 8. Looked up from germline, CDR1 is SNHLY and CDR2 is FYNNEI. The length of the CDR3 is 16 residues. The CDR3 DNA reads TGTGCCAGCAGTAAAGACAGGGCGGCGACTAATGAAAAACTGTTTTTT. It translates to CASSKDRAATNEKLFF.